This note documents a single TCR beta chain sequence. Its antigen is currently unknown. This sample was taken from a study of T cell repertoires in cytomegalovirus infection. The wider study: Public TCR beta signature analysis indicated the presence of both CMV infection and matching HLA type. Study-level findings and limits: What dominated the ex vivo response were HLA-C-restricted CMV-specific TCR beta clonotypes.

TCRdb recomputed calls from the reads with MiXCR, one row per CDR3 protein. The sample yields 450,000 to 550,000 distinct CDR3 sequences, approximately 15% seen once. The CDR3 covers 12 residues. V was shortened by 8 bases and J by 0 bases, with 7 bases between the two germline ends. Germline loops: CDR1 MNHNS, CDR2 SASEGT. This clonotype was sampled from a human donor in good health (CMV status not recorded). Some clones in this sample may be carry-over from other donors' samples. The chain has TRBV6-1 and TRBJ1-1; a possible D gene is TRBD1 (5 bases). Sequencing used CD8+ T cells from PBMCs. The CDR3 DNA sequence: TGTGCCAGCCTACAGGTGAACACTGAAGCTTTCTTT. This sequence encodes CASLQVNTEAFF.